The TCR beta chain described here comes from a study of T cell changes during pregnancy in multiple sclerosis. V was pared by 0 bases and J by 1 base, with 13 bases between. This CDR3 has 16 residues. CDR1 is SGDLS and CDR2 is YYNGEE in the germline V gene. The repertoire was sequenced with immunoSEQ multiplex PCR; TCRdb's copy has only in-frame clones and lacks some. This sample yields approximately 63,000 clones, of which 91% are seen a single time; 1% to 1.5% belongs to the top ten. The chain has TRBV9 and TRBJ1-1; D possibly corresponds to TRBD1 (6 bases). This TCR was sampled from a female donor in good health, enrolled as a control in a pregnancy study. The specimen was peripheral blood, collected after pregnancy. In nucleotides, the CDR3 is TGTGCCAGCAGCGTAGAGTGGGGGGGACAGAACACTGAAGCTTTCTTT. As protein: CASSVEWGGQNTEAFF.